This T cell receptor beta chain was recovered during a study of blood T cell repertoires in COVID-19. About the research overall: The United States, Italy and Spain supplied acute and convalescent COVID-19 samples. T cells, B-cell-depleted T cells, or PBMCs supplied cDNA or gDNA.

Patients in Seattle were enrolled during active infection, then followed longitudinally. Per the authors' pipeline: Estimation of nucleated cell counts relied on the amplification of reference gene primers. The table came from immunoSEQ multiplex PCR; TCRdb's copy has only in-frame clones and leaves some out. D and trimming come from the DNA, and the V and J calls and clone size come from that table. Of some 260,000 clones in the sample, approximately 88% were seen once. The V gene lost 5 bases and the J gene lost 4 bases, with 15 bases spanning the gap. There are 15 residues in the CDR3. Per the germline V gene, CDR1 is SGHAT and CDR2 is FQDESV (reference sequence).

This sequence joins TRBV11-1 and TRBJ2-1; D is perhaps TRBD2 (6 bases). Sequenced sample: peripheral blood. This clonotype was sampled from a woman aged 70-85 years with COVID-19, enrolled during active disease. CDR3 DNA: TGTGCCAGCAGCCACGAGTGGGGGGATTACAATGAGCAGTTCTTC. This translates into CASSHEWGDYNEQFF.